The TCR beta chain under discussion was sequenced for a study of T cells in Graves' hyperthyroidism and ophthalmopathy. Study-wide results and caveats: Ophthalmopathy cases were set apart from stable hyperthyroidism by a 13 V-J model. Ophthalmopathy, as predicted by the model, came a median around 6.7 months after the prediction.

The germline V and J ends were trimmed by 3 bases and 2 bases, with 8 bases remaining between them. Germline V gene sequence: CDR1 LNHDA, CDR2 SQIVND (reference sequence). CDR3 length: 13 amino acids. RNA transcripts provided the source from which TCR beta CDR3 regions were amplified. HTBI primers were used for first-round RT-PCR of the TCR CDR3. TCRdb reprocessed the multiplex PCR reads via MiXCR and lists one record per CDR3 protein. The sample gives roughly 360,000 distinct CDR3 sequences, roughly 13% of which show up once; 20% is in the top ten. A note on this clonotype: Its target is unknown.

Recently diagnosed hyperthyroidism of less than 2 months' duration affected patients aged 18 to 65. Sequenced input: blood. V and J are TRBV19 and TRBJ2-7; D call uncertain. The TCR originated in a man aged 25 to 40 with Graves' hyperthyroidism that later progressed to Graves' ophthalmopathy. The DNA of the CDR3 is TGTGCCAGTAGTATGGGCCAGGCCTACGAGCAGTACTTC. Translation: CASSMGQAYEQYF. Full variable domain (missing parts from reference TRBV19 and TRBJ2-7): DGGITQSPKYLFRKEGQNVTLSCEQNLNHDAMYWYRQDPGQGLRLIYYSQIVNDFQKGDIAEGYSVSREKKESFPLTVTSAQKNPTAFYLCASSMGQAYEQYFGPGTRLTVT.